The source of this T cell receptor beta chain is a study of blood T cells in healthy people across ages. For the second PCR, which ran for about 6 to 12 cycles, a sample-barcoded 5' primer and a J-beta primer mix were used. Tags on each cDNA molecule came from a template-switch adaptor with 12 random nucleotides. Each CDR3 protein is one row after TCRdb ran MiXCR on the 5' RACE reads. The table lists about 1.1 million distinct CDR3 sequences, approximately 38% of them singletons, with around 13% in the top ten. Study-level findings and limits: Measured against age, TCR beta diversity per million T cells decreased in a roughly linear manner. Naive CD4+ cells and diversity were both higher in long-lived donors than in aged donors.

Germline CDR1 is SGHKS and CDR2 is YYEKEE (reference sequence). The CDR3 contains 18 residues. Germline trimming cut 4 bases from V and 0 bases from J; bases unmatched to any gene: 10. This clonotype was seen once. Its cognate antigen is unknown. This chain connects TRBV5-5 to TRBJ1-4; 9 bases match TRBD1. The sequencing sample was made of blood. The TCR sequence derives from a man between 18 and 35 years old in good health. CDR3 sequence reads: CASSPRGGQGATNEKLFF. The CDR3 DNA reads as TGTGCCAGCAGCCCGCGTGGGGGACAGGGCGCAACTAATGAAAAACTGTTTTTT.